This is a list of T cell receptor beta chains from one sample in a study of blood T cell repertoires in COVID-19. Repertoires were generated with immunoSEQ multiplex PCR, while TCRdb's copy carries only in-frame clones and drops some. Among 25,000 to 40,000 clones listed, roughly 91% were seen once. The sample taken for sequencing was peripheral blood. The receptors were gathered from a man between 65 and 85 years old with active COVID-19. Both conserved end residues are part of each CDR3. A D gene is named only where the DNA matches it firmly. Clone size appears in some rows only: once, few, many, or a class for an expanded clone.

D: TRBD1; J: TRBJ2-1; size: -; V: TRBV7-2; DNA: TGTGCCAGCAGCCCCAATGGACAGGGATCCTACAATGAGCAGTTCTTC; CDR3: CASSPNGQGSYNEQFF
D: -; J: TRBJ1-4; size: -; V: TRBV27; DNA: TGTGCCAGCAGTTTAAATACAGGATTTGGAAAACTGTTTTTT; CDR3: CASSLNTGFGKLFF
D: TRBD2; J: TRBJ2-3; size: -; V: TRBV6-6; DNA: TGTGCCAGCAGTTATACTAGCGGGAGGGCCCCCCCGTATTTT; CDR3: CASSYTSGRAPPYF
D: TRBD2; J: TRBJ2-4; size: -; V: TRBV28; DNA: TGTGCCAGCAGCCCGGGGGGTTCCGGGGGATTCTCCATTCAGTACTTC; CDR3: CASSPGGSGGFSIQYF
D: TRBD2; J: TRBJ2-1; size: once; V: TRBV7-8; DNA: TGTGCCAGCAGCTTAATCAGGGCTAGCGGGAGAGACACCTACAATGAGCAGTTCTTC; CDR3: CASSLIRASGRDTYNEQFF
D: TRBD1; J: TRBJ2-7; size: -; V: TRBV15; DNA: TGTGCCACCAGCCCCCGGGACAGGGGATACGAGCAGTACTTC; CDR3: CATSPRDRGYEQYF
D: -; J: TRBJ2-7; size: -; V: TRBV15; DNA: TGTGCCACCAGTCATTACGGACAGCCCTACGAGCAGTACTTC; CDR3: CATSHYGQPYEQYF
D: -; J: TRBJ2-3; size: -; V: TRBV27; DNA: TGTGCCAGCAGTTTACGTTCCCGGGGTACGCAGTATTTT; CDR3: CASSLRSRGTQYF
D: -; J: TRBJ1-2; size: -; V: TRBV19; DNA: TGTGCCAGTATCTCCCCAGGCGAAAACTATGGCTACACCTTC; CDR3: CASISPGENYGYTF
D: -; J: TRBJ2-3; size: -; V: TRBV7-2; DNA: TGTGCCAGCAGCAAAAACTCAGGTGCAGATACGCAGTATTTT; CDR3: CASSKNSGADTQYF
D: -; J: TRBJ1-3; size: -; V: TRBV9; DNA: TGTGCCAGCAGCGTAGATCCGGGAAACACCATATATTTT; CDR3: CASSVDPGNTIYF
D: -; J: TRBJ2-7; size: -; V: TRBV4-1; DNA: TGCGCCAGCAGCGGACGGGGCGGAGGGGGCTCCGAGCAGTACTTC; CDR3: CASSGRGGGGSEQYF
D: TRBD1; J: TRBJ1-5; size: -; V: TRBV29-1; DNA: TGCAGCGCTGGGTACGACAGGGATCAGCCCCAGCATTTT; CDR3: CSAGYDRDQPQHF
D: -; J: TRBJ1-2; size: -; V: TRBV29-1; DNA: TGCAGCGTTGAGGCAGGATACTATGGCTACACCTTC; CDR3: CSVEAGYYGYTF
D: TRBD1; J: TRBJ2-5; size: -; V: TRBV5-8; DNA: TGTGCCAGCAGCTTGGGGACAGGGGAACGGGAGACCCAGTACTTC; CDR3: CASSLGTGERETQYF
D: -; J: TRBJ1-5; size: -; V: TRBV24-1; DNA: TGTGCCACCAGTGTGGAGGGCAATCAGCCCCAGCATTTT; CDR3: CATSVEGNQPQHF
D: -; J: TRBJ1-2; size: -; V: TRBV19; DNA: TGTGCCAGTAGGATTAGAGGGAACTATGGCTACACCTTC; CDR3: CASRIRGNYGYTF
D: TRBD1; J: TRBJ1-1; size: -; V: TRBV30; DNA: TGTGCCTGGACCCGGGACAGGCTCTACACTGAAGCTTTCTTT; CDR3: CAWTRDRLYTEAFF
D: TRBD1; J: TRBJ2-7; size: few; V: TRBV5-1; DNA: TGCGCCAGCAGCTCCTTAGACAGGGGGCCCTCCTACGAGCAGTACTTC; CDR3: CASSSLDRGPSYEQYF
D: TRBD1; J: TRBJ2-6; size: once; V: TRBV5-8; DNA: TGTGCCAGCAGCTTTACCGGACAGGGGGCGGCTGGGGCCAACGTCCTGACTTTC; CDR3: CASSFTGQGAAGANVLTF
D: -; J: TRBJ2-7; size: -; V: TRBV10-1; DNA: TGCGCCAGCAGTGACCCTACGGGACTGAGAAACGAGCAGTACTTC; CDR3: CASSDPTGLRNEQYF
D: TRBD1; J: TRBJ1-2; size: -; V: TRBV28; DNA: TGTGCCAGTGCCGGGACAGGCCGTTCGATCTATGGCTACACCTTC; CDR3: CASAGTGRSIYGYTF
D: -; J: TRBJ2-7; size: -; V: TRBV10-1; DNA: TGCGCCAGCAGTGGAGGGCCCTACGAGCAGTACTTC; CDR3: CASSGGPYEQYF